This T cell receptor (beta chain) was identified in a study of cytomegalovirus exposure and HLA in healthy donors. 60 Vbeta and 13 Jbeta primers were used in PCR. Profiled with immunoSEQ multiplex PCR; TCRdb holds only in-frame clones, not every one. The repertoire holds approximately 160,000 clones, with approximately 80% as singletons. This clone was recorded once. Its antigen is unidentified. Whole-study results and caveats: TCR beta chain V- and J-gene trimming was linked, in a later analysis, to a missense variant in DCLRE1C. A later analysis showed that HLA-associated TCR beta chains had undergone more clonal expansion than equally common others.

The CDR3 covers 21 residues. Trimming at V came to 1 base and at J to 8 bases, leaving 22 bases not matched to a gene. CDR1 MGHRA and CDR2 YSYEKL come from the germline V gene. Source material: PBMCs. The sequence was collected from a woman between 50 and 59 years old in good health and CMV-seropositive. The rearrangement joins TRBV4-1 to TRBJ2-2; 10 bases map to TRBD2. CDR3 protein: CASSQAWASGSTGGVSGELFF. The CDR3 DNA follows: TGCGCCAGCAGCCAAGCATGGGCTAGCGGGAGTACTGGTGGGGTCTCGGGGGAGCTGTTTTTT.